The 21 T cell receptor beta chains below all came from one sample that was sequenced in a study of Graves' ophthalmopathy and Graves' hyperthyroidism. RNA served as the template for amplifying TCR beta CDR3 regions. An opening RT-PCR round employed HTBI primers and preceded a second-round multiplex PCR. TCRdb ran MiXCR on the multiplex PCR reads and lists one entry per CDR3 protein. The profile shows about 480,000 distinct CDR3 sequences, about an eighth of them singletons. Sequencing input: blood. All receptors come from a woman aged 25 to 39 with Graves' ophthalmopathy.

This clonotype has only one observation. The CDR3 sequence: CASSPGGGGTQYF. In DNA, the CDR3 is TGTGCCAGCAGTCCCGGCGGGGGAGGGACCCAGTACTTC. The J gene is TRBJ2-5, the V gene TRBV12-3 or TRBV12-4, with 7 bases that match TRBD2. This CDR3 is built from 13 residues. The V gene end was trimmed by 5 bases and the J gene end by 7 bases; junction bases not matched to a gene: 7.

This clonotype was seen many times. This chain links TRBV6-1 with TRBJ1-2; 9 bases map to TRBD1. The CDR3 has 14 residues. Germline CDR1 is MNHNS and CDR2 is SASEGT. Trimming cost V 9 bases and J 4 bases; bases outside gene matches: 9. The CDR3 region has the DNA TGTGCCAGGTTGCAATTGGGACAGGGCTATGGCTACACCTTC. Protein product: CARLQLGQGYGYTF.

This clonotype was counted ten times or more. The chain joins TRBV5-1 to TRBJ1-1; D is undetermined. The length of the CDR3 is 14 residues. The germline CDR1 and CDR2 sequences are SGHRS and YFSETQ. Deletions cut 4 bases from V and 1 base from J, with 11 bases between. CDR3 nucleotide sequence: TGCGCCAGCAGCCCTTTGAGTGGGAACACTGAAGCTTTCTTT. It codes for CASSPLSGNTEAFF. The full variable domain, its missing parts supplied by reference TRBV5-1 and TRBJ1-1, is KAGVTQTPRYLIKTRGQQVTLSCSPISGHRSVSWYQQTPGQGLQFLFEYFSETQRNKGNFPGRFSGRQFSNSRSEMNVSTLELGDSALYLCASSPLSGNTEAFFGQGTRLTVV.

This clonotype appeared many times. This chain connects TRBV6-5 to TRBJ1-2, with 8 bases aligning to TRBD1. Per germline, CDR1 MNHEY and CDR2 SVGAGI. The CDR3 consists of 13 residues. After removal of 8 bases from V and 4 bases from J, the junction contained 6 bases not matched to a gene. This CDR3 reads CASRDRISYGYTF. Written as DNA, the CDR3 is TGTGCCAGCCGGGACAGGATTTCCTATGGCTACACCTTC.

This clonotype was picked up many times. The CDR3 bases are TGTGCCAGCAGTTACGCCGCATATGGGGCCAACGTCCTGACTTTC. Residues: CASSYAAYGANVLTF. The chain employs TRBV6-5 and TRBJ2-6, with D unclear. Trimming took off 2 bases at V and 3 bases at J, with 8 bases between the two ends. Germline CDR1 is MNHEY and CDR2 is SVGAGI. This CDR3 is built from 15 residues.

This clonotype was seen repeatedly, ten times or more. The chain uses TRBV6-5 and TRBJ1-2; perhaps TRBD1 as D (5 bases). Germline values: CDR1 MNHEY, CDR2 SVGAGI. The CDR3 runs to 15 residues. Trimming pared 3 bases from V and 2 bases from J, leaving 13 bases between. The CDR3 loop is CASSYILGDNYGYTF. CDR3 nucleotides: TGTGCCAGCAGTTATATACTTGGGGACAACTATGGCTACACCTTC.

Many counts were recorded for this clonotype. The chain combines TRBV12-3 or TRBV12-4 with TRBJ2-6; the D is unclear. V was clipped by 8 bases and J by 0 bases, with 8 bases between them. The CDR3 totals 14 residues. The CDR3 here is CASGAHSGANVLTF. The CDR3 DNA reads TGTGCCAGCGGCGCGCACTCTGGGGCCAACGTCCTGACTTTC.

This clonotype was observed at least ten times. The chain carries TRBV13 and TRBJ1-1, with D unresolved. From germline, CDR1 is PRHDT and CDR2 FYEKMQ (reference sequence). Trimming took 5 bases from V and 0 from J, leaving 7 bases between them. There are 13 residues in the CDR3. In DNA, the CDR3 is TGTGCCAGCAGCACAAGGATGAACACTGAAGCTTTCTTT. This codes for CASSTRMNTEAFF.

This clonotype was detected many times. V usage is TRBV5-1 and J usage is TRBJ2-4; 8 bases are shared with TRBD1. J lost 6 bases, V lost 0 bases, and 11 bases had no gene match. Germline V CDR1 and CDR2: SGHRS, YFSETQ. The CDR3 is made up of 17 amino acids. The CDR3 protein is CASSLEGQGGFGNIQYF. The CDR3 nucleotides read TGCGCCAGCAGCTTGGAAGGACAGGGAGGATTTGGAAACATTCAGTACTTC.

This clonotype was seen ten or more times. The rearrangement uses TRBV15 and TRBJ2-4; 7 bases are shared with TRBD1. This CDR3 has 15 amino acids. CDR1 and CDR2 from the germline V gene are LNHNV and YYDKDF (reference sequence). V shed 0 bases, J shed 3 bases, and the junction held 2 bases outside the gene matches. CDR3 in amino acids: CATSRDRDSKNIQYF. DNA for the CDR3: TGTGCCACCAGCAGAGACAGGGACAGCAAAAACATTCAGTACTTC. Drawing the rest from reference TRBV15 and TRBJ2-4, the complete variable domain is DAMVIQNPRYQVTQFGKPVTLSCSQTLNHNVMYWYQQKSSQAPKLLFHYYDKDFNNEADTPDNFQSRRPNTSFCFLDIRSPGLGDTAMYLCATSRDRDSKNIQYFGAGTRLSVL.

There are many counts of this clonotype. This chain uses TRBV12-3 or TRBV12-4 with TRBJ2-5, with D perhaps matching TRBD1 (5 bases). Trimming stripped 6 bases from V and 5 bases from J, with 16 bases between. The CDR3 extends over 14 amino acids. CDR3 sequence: CASSALGVGETQYF. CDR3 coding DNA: TGTGCCAGCAGCGCCCTAGGGGTGGGGGAGACCCAGTACTTC.

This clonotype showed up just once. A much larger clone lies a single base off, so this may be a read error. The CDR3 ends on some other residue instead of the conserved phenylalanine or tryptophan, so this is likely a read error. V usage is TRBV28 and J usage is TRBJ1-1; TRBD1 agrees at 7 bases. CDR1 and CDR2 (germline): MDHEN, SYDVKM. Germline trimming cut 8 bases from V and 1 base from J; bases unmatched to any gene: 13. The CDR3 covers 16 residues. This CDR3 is CASLGSRGAGNTEAFV. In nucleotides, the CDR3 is TGTGCCAGCCTAGGGAGCAGGGGGGCCGGGAACACTGAAGCTTTCGTT.

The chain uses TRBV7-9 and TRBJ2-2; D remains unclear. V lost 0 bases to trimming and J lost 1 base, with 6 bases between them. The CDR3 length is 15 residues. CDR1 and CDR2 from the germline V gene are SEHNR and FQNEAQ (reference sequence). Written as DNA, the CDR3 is TGTGCCAGCAGCTTAGCGTGGCAGAACACCGGGGAGCTGTTTTTT. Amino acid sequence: CASSLAWQNTGELFF.

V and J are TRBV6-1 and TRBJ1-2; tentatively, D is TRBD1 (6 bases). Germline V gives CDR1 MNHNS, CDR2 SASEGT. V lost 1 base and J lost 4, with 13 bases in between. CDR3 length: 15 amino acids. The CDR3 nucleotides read TGTGCCAGCAGTGAAGTGGGGGCGCCGCGCTATGGCTACACCTTC. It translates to CASSEVGAPRYGYTF.

CDR3: CASSLSSQGHAFF. The DNA of the CDR3 is TGTGCCAGCAGCTTATCGTCACAGGGGCATGCTTTCTTT. This rearrangement joins TRBV7-9 to TRBJ1-1; 7 nucleotides agree with TRBD1. CDR3 length: 13 amino acids. V trimming: 2 bases; J trimming: 11 bases; junction bases outside the gene matches: 8. CDR1 is SEHNR and CDR2 is FQNEAQ in the germline V gene (reference sequence).

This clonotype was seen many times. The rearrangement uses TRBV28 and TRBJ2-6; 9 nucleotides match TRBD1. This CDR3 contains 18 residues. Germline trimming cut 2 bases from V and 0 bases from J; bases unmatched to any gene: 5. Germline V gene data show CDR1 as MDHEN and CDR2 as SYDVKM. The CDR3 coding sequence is TGTGCCAGCAGTTTAGTCGGACAGGGGTACTCTGGGGCCAACGTCCTGACTTTC. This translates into CASSLVGQGYSGANVLTF.

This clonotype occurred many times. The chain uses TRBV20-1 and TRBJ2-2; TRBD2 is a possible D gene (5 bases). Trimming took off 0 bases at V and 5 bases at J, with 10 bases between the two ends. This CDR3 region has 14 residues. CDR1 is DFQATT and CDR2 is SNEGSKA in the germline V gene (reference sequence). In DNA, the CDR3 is TGCAGTGCTAGAGATCGAGCGGAGACCGGGGAGCTGTTTTTT. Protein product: CSARDRAETGELFF.

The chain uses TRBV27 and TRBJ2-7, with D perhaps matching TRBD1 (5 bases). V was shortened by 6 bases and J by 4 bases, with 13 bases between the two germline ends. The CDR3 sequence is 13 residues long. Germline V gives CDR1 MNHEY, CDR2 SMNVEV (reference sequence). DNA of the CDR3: TGTGCCAGCAGGGGATTAGGGGTGTACGAGCAGTACTTC. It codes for CASRGLGVYEQYF.

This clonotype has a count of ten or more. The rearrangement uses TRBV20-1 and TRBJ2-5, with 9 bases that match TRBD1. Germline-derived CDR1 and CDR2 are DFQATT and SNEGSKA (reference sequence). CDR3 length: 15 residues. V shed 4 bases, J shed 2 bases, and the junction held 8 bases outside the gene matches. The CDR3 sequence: CSATGTGSNQETQYF. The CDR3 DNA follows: TGCAGTGCTACCGGGACAGGGAGTAATCAAGAGACCCAGTACTTC.

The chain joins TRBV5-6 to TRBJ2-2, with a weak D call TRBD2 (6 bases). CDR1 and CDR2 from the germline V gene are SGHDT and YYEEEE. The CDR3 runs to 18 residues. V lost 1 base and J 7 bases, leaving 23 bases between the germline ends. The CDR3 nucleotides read TGTGCCAGCAGCTTGCCCCCCGGGACTCACGACCTCAGCGGGGAGCTGTTTTTT. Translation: CASSLPPGTHDLSGELFF.

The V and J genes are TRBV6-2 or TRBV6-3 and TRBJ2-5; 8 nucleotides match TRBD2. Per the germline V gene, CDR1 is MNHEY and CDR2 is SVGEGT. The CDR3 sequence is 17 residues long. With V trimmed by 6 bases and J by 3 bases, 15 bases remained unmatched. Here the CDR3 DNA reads TGTGCCAGCAGACTCATCGAGGCGGCGGGAGGAGAAGAGACCCAGTACTTC. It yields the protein CASRLIEAAGGEETQYF.